This T cell receptor beta chain was obtained from a study of response to subunit inactivated influenza vaccine. TCRdb reanalysed the RT-PCR reads using MiXCR and keeps one entry per CDR3 protein. This sample has 500,000 to 600,000 distinct CDR3 sequences, with over 9% found just once. A few counts support this clonotype. The ends lost 7 bases at V and 4 bases at J; junction bases unmatched: 3. The CDR3 covers 12 residues. Per germline, CDR1 SQVTM and CDR2 ANQGSEA. This sample also appeared in a second study, on T cells expressing NK-cell markers. That publication notes: UMI-tagged 5'RACE template switching yielded the TCR beta cDNA. Whether the expanded NKG2C+ T cell clones recognized HCMV remained unclear.

The starting material was PBMCs from blood, obtained on the day of vaccination. The rearrangement joins TRBV29-1 to TRBJ2-3, with 9 bases identical to TRBD1. This TCR came from a man in his fifties or sixties who received an inactivated influenza vaccine. The CDR3 DNA reads as TGCAGCGGGGGACAGGGCTCAGATACGCAGTATTTT. Its translation is CSGGQGSDTQYF.